This T cell receptor (beta chain) was documented in a study of cytomegalovirus exposure and HLA in healthy donors. Regarding the study as a whole: Some TCR beta chains (roughly 160 of them) were listed as cytomegalovirus-associated. In a later analysis, TCR beta V- and J-gene trimming showed a link to a missense DCLRE1C variant.

A remark on this clone: Antigen unknown.

With 60 Vbeta and 13 Jbeta primers, the PCR was carried out. Here immunoSEQ multiplex PCR was the method, and the copy in TCRdb shows in-frame clones only, minus some. The sample has tens of thousands of clones; around 77% are singletons. V lost 0 bases and J lost 0, with 8 bases in between. The CDR3 runs to 15 residues. Germline-derived CDR1 and CDR2 are SGHRS and YFSETQ. Sequencing was done on a sample of PBMCs. The chain combines TRBV5-1 with TRBJ2-3, with D perhaps matching TRBD2 (6 bases). This clonotype was sampled from a man aged 25-40 years in good health and CMV-seronegative. CDR3 in DNA: TGCGCCAGCAGCTTGGAAGGGACTAGCACAGATACGCAGTATTTT. The encoded protein is CASSLEGTSTDTQYF.